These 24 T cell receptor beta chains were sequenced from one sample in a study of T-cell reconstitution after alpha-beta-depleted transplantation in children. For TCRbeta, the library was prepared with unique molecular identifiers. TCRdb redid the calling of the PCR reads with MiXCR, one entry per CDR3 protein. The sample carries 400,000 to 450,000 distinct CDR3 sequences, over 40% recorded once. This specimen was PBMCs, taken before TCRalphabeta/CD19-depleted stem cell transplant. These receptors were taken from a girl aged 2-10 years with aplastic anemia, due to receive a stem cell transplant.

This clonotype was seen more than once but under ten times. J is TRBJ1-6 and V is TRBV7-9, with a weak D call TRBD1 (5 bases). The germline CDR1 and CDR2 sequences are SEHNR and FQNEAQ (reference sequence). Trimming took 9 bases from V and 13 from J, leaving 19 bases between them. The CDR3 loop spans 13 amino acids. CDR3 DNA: TGTGCCAGTGGGTCCCGGGACCTCAACCCCCTCCACTTT. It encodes CASGSRDLNPLHF.

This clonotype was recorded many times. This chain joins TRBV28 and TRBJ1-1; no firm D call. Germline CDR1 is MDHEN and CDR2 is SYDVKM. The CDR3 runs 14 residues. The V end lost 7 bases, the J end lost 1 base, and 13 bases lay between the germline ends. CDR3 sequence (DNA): TGTGCCAGCATTTCCCAGAGACCGAACACTGAAGCTTTCTTT. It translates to CASISQRPNTEAFF.

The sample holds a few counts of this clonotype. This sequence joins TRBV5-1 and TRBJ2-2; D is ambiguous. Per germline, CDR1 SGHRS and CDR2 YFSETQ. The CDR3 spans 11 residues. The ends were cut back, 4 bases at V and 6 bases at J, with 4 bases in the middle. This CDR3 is CASSAAGELFF. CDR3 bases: TGCGCCAGCAGCGCCGCCGGGGAGCTGTTTTTT.

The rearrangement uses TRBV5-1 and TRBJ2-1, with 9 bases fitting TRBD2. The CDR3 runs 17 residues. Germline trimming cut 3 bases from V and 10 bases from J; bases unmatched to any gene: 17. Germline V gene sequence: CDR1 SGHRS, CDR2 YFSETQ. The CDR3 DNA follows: TGCGCCAGCAGCTGGGGGCTCAGGACTAGCGAGGGGGTGGAGCAGTTCTTC. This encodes CASSWGLRTSEGVEQFF.

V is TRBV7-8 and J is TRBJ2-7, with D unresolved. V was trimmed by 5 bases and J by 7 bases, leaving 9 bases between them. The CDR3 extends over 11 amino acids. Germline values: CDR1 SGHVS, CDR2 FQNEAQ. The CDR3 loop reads CASSARPEQYF. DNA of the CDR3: TGTGCCAGCAGCGCGAGGCCGGAGCAGTACTTC.

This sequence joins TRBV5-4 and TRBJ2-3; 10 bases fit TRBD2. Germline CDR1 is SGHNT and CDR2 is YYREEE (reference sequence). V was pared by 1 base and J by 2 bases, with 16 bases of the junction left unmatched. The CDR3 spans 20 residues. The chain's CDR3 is CASSLFTGQRGGPNTDTQYF. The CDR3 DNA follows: TGTGCCAGCAGCTTGTTTACAGGCCAGCGGGGGGGACCCAACACAGATACGCAGTATTTT. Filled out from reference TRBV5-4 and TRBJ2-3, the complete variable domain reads ETGVTQSPTHLIKTRGQQVTLRCSSQSGHNTVSWYQQALGQGPQFIFQYYREEENGRGNFPPRFSGLQFPNYSSELNVNALELDDSALYLCASSLFTGQRGGPNTDTQYFGPGTRLTVL.

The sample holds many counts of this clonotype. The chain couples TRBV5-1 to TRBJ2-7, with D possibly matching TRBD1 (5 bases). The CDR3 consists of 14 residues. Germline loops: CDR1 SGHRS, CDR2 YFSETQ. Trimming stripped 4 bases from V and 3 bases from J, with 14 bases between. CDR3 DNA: TGCGCCAGCAGCCCCCAGGGCAGTTACTACGAGCAGTACTTC. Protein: CASSPQGSYYEQYF.

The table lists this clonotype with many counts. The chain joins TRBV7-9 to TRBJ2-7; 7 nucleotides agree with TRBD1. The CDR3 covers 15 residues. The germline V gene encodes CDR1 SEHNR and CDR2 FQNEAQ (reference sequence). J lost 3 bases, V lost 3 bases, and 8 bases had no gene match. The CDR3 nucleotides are TGTGCCAGCAGCTTTATTACAGGGGCCTTCTACGAGCAGTACTTC. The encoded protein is CASSFITGAFYEQYF.

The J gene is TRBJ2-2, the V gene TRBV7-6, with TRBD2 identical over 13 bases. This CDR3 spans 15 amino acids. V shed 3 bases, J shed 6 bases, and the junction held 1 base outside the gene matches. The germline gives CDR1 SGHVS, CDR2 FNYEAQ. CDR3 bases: TGTGCCAGCAGCTTTACTAGCGGGGGGGCCGGGGAGCTGTTTTTT. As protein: CASSFTSGGAGELFF. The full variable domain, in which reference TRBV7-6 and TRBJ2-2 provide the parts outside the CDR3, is GAGVSQSPRYKVTKRGQDVALRCDPISGHVSLYWYRQALGQGPEFLTYFNYEAQQDKSGLPNDRFSAERPEGSISTLTIQRTEQRDSAMYRCASSFTSGGAGELFFGEGSRLTVL.

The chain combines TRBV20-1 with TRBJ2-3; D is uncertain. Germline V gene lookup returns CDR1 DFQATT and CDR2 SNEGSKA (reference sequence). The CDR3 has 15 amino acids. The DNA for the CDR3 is TGCAGCGAACTCTCGTTTGGGTCGCCGACAGATACGCAGTATTTT. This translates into CSELSFGSPTDTQYF.

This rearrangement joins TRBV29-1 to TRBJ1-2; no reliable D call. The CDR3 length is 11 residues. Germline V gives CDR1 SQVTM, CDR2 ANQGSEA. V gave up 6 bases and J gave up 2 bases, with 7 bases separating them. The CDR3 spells CSVRGNYGYTF. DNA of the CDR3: TGCAGCGTCCGAGGAAACTATGGCTACACCTTC.

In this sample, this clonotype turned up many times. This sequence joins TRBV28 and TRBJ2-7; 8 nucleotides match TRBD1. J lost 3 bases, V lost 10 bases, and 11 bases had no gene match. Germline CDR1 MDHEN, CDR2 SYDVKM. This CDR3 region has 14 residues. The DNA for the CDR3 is TGTGCCACCCGACTACCCGGGACAGGCTACGAGCAGTACTTC. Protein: CATRLPGTGYEQYF.

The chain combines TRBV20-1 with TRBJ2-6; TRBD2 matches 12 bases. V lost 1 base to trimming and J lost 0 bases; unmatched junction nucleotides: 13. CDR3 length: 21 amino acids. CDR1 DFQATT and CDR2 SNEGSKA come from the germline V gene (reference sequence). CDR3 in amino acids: CSARAPGLAGLSYSGANVLTF. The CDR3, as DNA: TGCAGTGCTAGAGCCCCGGGACTAGCGGGTCTCTCCTACTCTGGGGCCAACGTCCTGACTTTC.

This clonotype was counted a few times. The CDR3 nucleotides read TGTGCCAGCAGTCCTTTCGGACAGTATAGCAATCAGCCCCAGCATTTT. Amino acid sequence: CASSPFGQYSNQPQHF. The chain joins TRBV12-3 or TRBV12-4 to TRBJ1-5, with D possibly being TRBD1 (6 bases). This CDR3 spans 16 amino acids. V was trimmed by 5 bases and J by 0 bases, leaving 14 bases between them.

The CDR3 loop reads CASSRANSGELFF. The CDR3 DNA reads as TGCGCCAGCAGCCGGGCTAATTCCGGGGAGCTGTTTTTT. The V call is TRBV5-1, the J call TRBJ2-2; unclear D gene. Germline-derived CDR1 and CDR2 are SGHRS and YFSETQ. Trimming left V 4 bases short and J 6 bases short, with 10 bases between. This CDR3 has 13 residues.

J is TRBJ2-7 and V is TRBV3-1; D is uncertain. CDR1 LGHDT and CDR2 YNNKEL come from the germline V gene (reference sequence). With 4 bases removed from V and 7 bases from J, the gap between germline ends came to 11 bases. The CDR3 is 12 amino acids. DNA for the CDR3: TGTGCCAGCAGCCTTCACCCTGGGGAGCAGTACTTC. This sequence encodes CASSLHPGEQYF.

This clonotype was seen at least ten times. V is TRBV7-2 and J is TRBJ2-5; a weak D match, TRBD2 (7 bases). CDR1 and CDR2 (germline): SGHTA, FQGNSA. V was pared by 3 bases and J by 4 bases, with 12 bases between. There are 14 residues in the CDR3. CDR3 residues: CASSFSRGGETQYF. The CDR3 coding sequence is TGTGCCAGCAGCTTCTCTAGGGGGGGAGAGACCCAGTACTTC.

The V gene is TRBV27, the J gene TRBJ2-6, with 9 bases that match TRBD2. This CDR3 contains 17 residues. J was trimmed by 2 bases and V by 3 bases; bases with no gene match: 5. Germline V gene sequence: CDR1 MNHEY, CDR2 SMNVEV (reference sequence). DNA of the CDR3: TGTGCCAGCAGTTTCCGGACTAGCGCCGCTGGGGCCAACGTCCTGACTTTC. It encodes CASSFRTSAAGANVLTF.

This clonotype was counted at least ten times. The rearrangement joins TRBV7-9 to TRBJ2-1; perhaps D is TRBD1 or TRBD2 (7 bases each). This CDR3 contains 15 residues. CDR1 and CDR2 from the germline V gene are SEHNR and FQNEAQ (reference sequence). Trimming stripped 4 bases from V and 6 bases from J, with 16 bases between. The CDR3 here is CASSSETGRGNEQFF. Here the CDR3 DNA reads TGTGCCAGCAGCTCCGAGACAGGGAGGGGCAATGAGCAGTTCTTC.

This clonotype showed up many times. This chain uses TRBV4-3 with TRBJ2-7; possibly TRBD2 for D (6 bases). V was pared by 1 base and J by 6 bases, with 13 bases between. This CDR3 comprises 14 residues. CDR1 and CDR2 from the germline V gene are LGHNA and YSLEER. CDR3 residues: CASSQATAGGEQYF. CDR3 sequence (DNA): TGCGCCAGCAGCCAAGCTACGGCCGGGGGCGAGCAGTACTTC.

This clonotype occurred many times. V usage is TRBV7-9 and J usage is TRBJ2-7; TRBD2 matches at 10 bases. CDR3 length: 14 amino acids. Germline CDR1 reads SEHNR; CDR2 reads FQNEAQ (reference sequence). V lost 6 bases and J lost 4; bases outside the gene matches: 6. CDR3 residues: CASRASGRGYEQYF. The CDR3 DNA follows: TGTGCCAGCAGGGCTAGCGGGAGAGGATACGAGCAGTACTTC.

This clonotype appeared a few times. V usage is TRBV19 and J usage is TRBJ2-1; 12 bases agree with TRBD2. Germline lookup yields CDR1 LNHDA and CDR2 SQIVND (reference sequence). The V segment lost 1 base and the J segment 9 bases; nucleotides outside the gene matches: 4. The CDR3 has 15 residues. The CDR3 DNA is TGTGCCAGTAGTATAGTGGAGACTAGCGGGAGTGAGCAGTTCTTC. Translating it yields CASSIVETSGSEQFF.

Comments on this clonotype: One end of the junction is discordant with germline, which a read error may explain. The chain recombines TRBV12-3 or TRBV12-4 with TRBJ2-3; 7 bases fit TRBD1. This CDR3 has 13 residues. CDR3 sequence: CASGHMGTDTQYF. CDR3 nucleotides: TGTGCCAGCGGACACATGGGGACAGATACGCAATATTTT.

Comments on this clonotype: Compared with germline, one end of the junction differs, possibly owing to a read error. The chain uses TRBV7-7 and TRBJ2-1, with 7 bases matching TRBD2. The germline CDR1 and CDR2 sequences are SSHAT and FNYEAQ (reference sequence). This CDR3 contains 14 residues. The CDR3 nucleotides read TGTGCTAGCAGCTTTTCTAGCGGTGACAATGAGCAGTTCTTC. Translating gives CASSFSSGDNEQFF. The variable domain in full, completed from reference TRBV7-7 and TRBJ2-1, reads GAGVSQSPRYKVTKRGQDVTLRCDPISSHATLYWYQQALGQGPEFLTYFNYEAQPDKSGLPSDRFSAERPEGSISTLTIQRTEQRDSAMYRCASSFSSGDNEQFFGPGTRLTVL.